This T cell receptor beta chain comes out of a study of blood T cell repertoires in COVID-19. The CDR3 has 14 residues. With 2 bases removed from V and 2 bases from J, the gap between germline ends came to 9 bases. CDR1 is MNHEY and CDR2 is SVGEGT in the germline V gene. Repertoires were generated with immunoSEQ multiplex PCR, while TCRdb's copy carries only in-frame clones and drops some. Among about 250,000 clones listed, about 91% were seen once. The source is a woman in her 30s with COVID-19, enrolled during active disease. The chain carries TRBV6-2 or TRBV6-3 and TRBJ1-1; the D is unclear. Sequenced sample: peripheral blood. CDR3 in amino acids: CASSYPAGNTEAFF. As DNA, the CDR3 is TGTGCCAGCAGTTACCCGGCGGGAAACACTGAAGCTTTCTTT.